This is a list of T cell receptor beta chains from one sample in a study of shared clonotypes between healthy human individuals. The assay was immunoSEQ multiplex PCR, and TCRdb's table has in-frame clones only and misses some. Here the sample spans 450,000 to 600,000 clones, about 80% being singletons. The sample was PBMCs. Source of these receptors: a woman in her thirties or forties in good health. Some clones in this sample may be carry-over from other donors' samples. CDR3s include the opening cysteine and the closing phenylalanine or tryptophan. Each record gives: CDR3 protein, J gene, CDR3 length, V gene.

CDR3 protein: CASSLVGTGVYEQYF
J gene: TRBJ2-7
CDR3 length: 15
V gene: TRBV7-8

CDR3 protein: CATSRAMGGTDTQYF
J gene: TRBJ2-3
CDR3 length: 15
V gene: TRBV15

CDR3 protein: CASSKGQGVPGNTIYF
J gene: TRBJ1-3
CDR3 length: 16
V gene: TRBV11-2

CDR3 protein: CASSATGYKGTQYF
J gene: TRBJ2-5
CDR3 length: 14
V gene: TRBV27

CDR3 protein: CASSESEGAGEKLFF
J gene: TRBJ1-4
CDR3 length: 15
V gene: TRBV6-1

CDR3 protein: CASTLGRVWGYTF
J gene: TRBJ1-2
CDR3 length: 13
V gene: TRBV5-6

CDR3 protein: CASSRQYENTEAFF
J gene: TRBJ1-1
CDR3 length: 14
V gene: TRBV5-1

CDR3 protein: CASSNGRWNTSGTRGEQYF
J gene: TRBJ2-7
CDR3 length: 19
V gene: TRBV21-1

CDR3 protein: CASLLAVLQETQYF
J gene: TRBJ2-5
CDR3 length: 14
V gene: TRBV2

CDR3 protein: CASSFRLAGDRAQYF
J gene: TRBJ2-3
CDR3 length: 15
V gene: TRBV5-8

CDR3 protein: CASSLVGTGGYGYTF
J gene: TRBJ1-2
CDR3 length: 15
V gene: TRBV7-9

CDR3 protein: CASTTVYEQYF
J gene: TRBJ2-7
CDR3 length: 11
V gene: TRBV28